This T cell receptor beta chain was obtained from a study of blood T cell repertoires in COVID-19. About the research overall: Collection of acute and convalescent COVID-19 samples took place in the United States, Italy and Spain. Sources were T cells, B-cell-depleted T cells, or PBMCs; the material itself was cDNA or gDNA.

Authors' data handling: From reference gene primer amplification, estimates of nucleated cell counts were derived. Clones were read by immunoSEQ multiplex PCR, and TCRdb kept only the in-frame ones, dropping some. V and J calls and clone size follow that table, whereas D and trimming were derived from the DNA. Among over 85,000 clones, about nine tenths were seen once, and the ten largest hold around 14%. The clonotype was recovered from a male donor with acute or convalescent COVID-19. Sequenced sample: peripheral blood.

The CDR3 DNA follows: TGCGCCAGCAGCCCCCGACAGTTTTCCACTGAAGCTTTCTTT. Amino acids: CASSPRQFSTEAFF. The chain couples TRBV5-1 to TRBJ1-1, with D possibly being TRBD1 (5 bases). Germline lookup yields CDR1 SGHRS and CDR2 YFSETQ. Trimming cost V 4 bases and J 4 bases, with 14 bases left between them. The CDR3 covers 14 residues.